The present TCR beta chain was sequenced within a study of cytomegalovirus exposure and HLA in healthy donors. Study-level background: Samples from HLA-typed donors yielded 85 million to 95 million unique TCRs in an early data release.

The PCR employed 60 Vbeta primers together with 13 Jbeta primers. Assay: immunoSEQ multiplex PCR; the TCRdb copy retains only in-frame clones and omits some. Among under 150,000 clones listed, roughly 74% were seen once. The CDR3 consists of 13 residues. Germline lookup yields CDR1 SQVTM and CDR2 ANQGSEA. The J segment lost 4 bases and the V segment lost 4 bases, leaving 2 bases of the junction unmatched. Specimen: PBMCs. This TCR derives from a middle-aged woman in good health and CMV-seropositive. This chain links TRBV29-1 with TRBJ2-7, with 12 bases identical to TRBD1. CDR3 sequence reads: CSVGDRGPYEQYF. Written as DNA, the CDR3 is TGCAGCGTTGGGGACAGGGGGCCATACGAGCAGTACTTC.